This TCR beta chain was found in a study of beta chain features in type 1 diabetes. General study results and limits: For Type 1 diabetes patients, all four CD4+ subsets carried TCRB CDR3s that were moderately but significantly shorter. Short templates might get an advantage during PCR, and this would be equal in patients and controls.

Of the isolated RNA, all was reverse transcribed, and so the sequenced material was expressed TCRB transcripts. Clones were read by immunoSEQ multiplex PCR, and TCRdb kept only the in-frame ones, dropping some. The table lists hundreds of thousands of clones, approximately 11% of them singletons. The CDR3 is 14 amino acids. With 6 bases removed from V and 1 base from J, the gap between germline ends came to 9 bases. Per the germline V gene, CDR1 is MNHEY and CDR2 is SVGAGI. A word on this clone: Its antigen is not identified.

J is TRBJ1-4 and V is TRBV6-5; D is possibly TRBD1 (5 bases). Input material: naive CD4+ T cells from blood. This sequence originates from a young man with type 1 diabetes. The CDR3 region is CASRMTVTNEKLFF. DNA of the CDR3: TGTGCCAGCAGAATGACAGTAACTAATGAAAAACTGTTTTTT.